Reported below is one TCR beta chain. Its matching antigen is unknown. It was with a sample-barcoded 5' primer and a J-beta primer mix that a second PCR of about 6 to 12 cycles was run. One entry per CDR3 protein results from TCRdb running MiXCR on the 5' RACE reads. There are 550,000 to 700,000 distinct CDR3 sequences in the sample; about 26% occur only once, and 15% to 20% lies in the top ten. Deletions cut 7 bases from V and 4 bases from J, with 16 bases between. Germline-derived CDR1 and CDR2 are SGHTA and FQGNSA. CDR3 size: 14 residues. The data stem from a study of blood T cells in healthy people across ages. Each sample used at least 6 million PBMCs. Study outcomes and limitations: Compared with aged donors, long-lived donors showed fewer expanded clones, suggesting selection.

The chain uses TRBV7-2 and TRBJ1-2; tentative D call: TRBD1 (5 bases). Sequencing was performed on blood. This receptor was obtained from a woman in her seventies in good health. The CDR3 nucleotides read TGTGCCAGCACTATGGGGGGGGAACCCTATGGCTACACCTTC. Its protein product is CASTMGGEPYGYTF.